This TCR beta chain derives from a study of tissue T cells after allogeneic stem cell transplantation. Whole-study results and caveats: Limitations included a small, clinically heterogeneous cohort and limited sampling depth. Few T cell clones were shared across patients, but motif clusters showed tissue-specific shared signatures. Some tissue clones might be persisting host cells; their alloreactivity or antigen specificity was not determined. Anatomically similar tissues had similar TCR repertoires within each patient.

Losses at the gene ends were 0 bases for V and 2 bases for J; bases not matched to a gene: 2. CDR3 size: 14 residues. Germline values: CDR1 GKSSPN, CDR2 SITVG. Details on this clone: Its antigen is not known. Mouse names are used for the genes. The read stops 1 residue short of the end of the CDR3; the missing end is completed from the germline J gene.

Using immunoSEQ multiplex PCR, the repertoire was profiled, and TCRdb retains in-frame clones only, with some absent. Of 6,500 to 7,500 clones listed, 65% to 80% are singletons. This TCR derives from a female BALB/c mouse in good health. These mice share the MHC haplotype H2-d. The chain combines TRBV31 with TRBJ2-3, with 7 bases identical to TRBD2. Sequenced: blood. Incomplete CDR3 DNA: TGTGCCTGGAGTCTGGGGGGGAATGCAGAAACGCTGTAT. Amino acids: CAWSLGGNAETLY. The complete CDR3 sequence is CAWSLGGNAETLYF.